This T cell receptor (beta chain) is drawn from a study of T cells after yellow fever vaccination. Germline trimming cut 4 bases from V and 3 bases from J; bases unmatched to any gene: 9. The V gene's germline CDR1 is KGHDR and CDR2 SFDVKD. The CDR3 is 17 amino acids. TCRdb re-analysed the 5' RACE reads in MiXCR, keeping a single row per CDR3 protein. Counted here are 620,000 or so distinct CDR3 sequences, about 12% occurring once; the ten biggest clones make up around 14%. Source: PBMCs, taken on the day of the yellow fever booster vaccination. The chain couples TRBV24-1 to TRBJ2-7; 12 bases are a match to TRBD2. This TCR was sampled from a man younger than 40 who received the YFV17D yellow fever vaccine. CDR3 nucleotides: TGTGCCACCAGTGACTCCCCCCCGACTAGCGGGAGCTACGAGCAGTACTTC. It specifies CATSDSPPTSGSYEQYF.